Listed below are T cell receptor beta chains from one sample, sequenced in a study of graft-versus-host responses after intestinal transplantation. The protocol was immunoSEQ multiplex PCR, while the TCRdb copy is restricted to in-frame clones and leaves out a portion. The data show over 75,000 clones, about 82% seen once. Sequencing used PBMCs, obtained 255 days after intestinal transplant. Receptor source: a human patient who received an intestinal transplant, so some T cells may come from the graft donor. The CDR3 runs from the conserved cysteine through the conserved F or W.

cdr3_length v_call cdr3_aa
14 TRBV19 CASSGQGGADTQYF
15 TRBV21-1 CASGPTARLNTEAFF
13 TRBV6-5 CASSYDYDGEAFF
13 TRBV5-5 CASSFEGDTEAFF
16 TRBV27 CASSLKGGRNTGELFF
15 TRBV27 CASRLPGQGSNEQFF
12 TRBV7-9 CASSSSKGEAFF
16 TRBV6-1 CASSEPGQGGGYEQYF
12 TRBV5-5 CASSLTGNEQFF
15 TRBV30 CAWSGPGQRNQPQHF
13 TRBV30 CAWSRGSNTEAFF
14 TRBV19 CASKSQGQAEKLFF
15 TRBV5-1 CASSLAKSGGGEQFF
16 TRBV19 CASSIDRGHWDQPQHF
16 TRBV7-7 CASCPRGSRPGNTIYF
15 TRBV27 CASGGNIGRTYGYTF
17 TRBV9 CASSVGQGQGKDTEAFF
14 TRBV19 CASSIGLVEDTQYF
16 TRBV5-6 CASSLASGGFTGELFF
15 TRBV28 CASSQRPGGADTQYF
13 TRBV5-5 CASSLEPNYGYTF
14 TRBV5-6 CASSSGISNQPQHF
15 TRBV11-1 CASSLGPRGHYEQYF
13 TRBV6-6 CASSYSGRNGYTF
17 TRBV7-9 CASSFSPGVALNTEAFF
14 TRBV28 CASSLATGANVLTF
14 TRBV5-6 CASSSGTGNAEQYF
15 TRBV27 CASRWSGSAGNTIYF
13 TRBV6-1 CASSGQGKGEQYF
19 TRBV5-4 CASKPGQGAEESSYNEQFF
16 TRBV6-1 CASSEWGGQGREKLFF